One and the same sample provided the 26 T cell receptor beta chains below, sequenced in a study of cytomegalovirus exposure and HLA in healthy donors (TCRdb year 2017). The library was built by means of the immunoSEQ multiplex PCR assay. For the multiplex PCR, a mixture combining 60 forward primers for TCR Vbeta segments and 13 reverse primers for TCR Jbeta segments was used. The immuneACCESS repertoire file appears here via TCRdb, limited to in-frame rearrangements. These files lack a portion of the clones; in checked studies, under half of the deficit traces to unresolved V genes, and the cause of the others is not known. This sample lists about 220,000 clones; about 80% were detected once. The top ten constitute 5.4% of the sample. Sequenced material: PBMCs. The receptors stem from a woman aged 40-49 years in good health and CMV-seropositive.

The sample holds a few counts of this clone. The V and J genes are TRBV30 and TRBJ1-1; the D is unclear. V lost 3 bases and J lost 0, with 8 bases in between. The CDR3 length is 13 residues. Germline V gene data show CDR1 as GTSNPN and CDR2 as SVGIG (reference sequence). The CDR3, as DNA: TGTGCCTGGAGGTCGGAGCTGAACACTGAAGCTTTCTTT. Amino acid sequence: CAWRSELNTEAFF.

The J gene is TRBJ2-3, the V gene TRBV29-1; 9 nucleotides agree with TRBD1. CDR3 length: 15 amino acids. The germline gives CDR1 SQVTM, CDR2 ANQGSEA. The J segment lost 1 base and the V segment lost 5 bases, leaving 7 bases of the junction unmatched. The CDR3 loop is CSVNDRGIGTDTQYF. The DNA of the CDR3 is TGCAGCGTTAACGACAGGGGGATAGGCACAGATACGCAGTATTTT.

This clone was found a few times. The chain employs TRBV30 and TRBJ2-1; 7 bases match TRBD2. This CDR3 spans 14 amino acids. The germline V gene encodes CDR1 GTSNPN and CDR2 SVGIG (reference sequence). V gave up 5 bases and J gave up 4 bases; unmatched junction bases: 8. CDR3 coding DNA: TGTGCCTGGTCCGGCGGGAGAGAGTACAATGAGCAGTTCTTC. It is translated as CAWSGGREYNEQFF.

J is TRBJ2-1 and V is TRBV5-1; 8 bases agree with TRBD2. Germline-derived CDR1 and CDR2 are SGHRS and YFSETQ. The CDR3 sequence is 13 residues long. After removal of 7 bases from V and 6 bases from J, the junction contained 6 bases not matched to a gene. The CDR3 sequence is CASRGGAGNEQFF. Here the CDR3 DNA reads TGCGCCAGCCGGGGGGGGGCAGGCAATGAGCAGTTCTTC.

The CDR3 protein is CASSLSGMSTDTQYF. CDR3 coding DNA: TGTGCCAGCAGCTTAAGCGGGATGAGCACAGATACGCAGTATTTT. The V call is TRBV7-3, the J call TRBJ2-3, with a possible D match to TRBD2 (6 bases). CDR1 and CDR2 from the germline V gene are SGHTA and FQGTGA. V was pared by 1 base and J by 0 bases, with 8 bases between. CDR3 length: 15 residues.

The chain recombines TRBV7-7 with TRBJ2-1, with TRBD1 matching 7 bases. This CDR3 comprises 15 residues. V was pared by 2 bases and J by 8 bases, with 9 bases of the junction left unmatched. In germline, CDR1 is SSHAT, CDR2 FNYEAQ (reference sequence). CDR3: CASSLTTAQGDEQFF. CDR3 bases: TGTGCCAGCAGCTTAACAACCGCCCAGGGGGATGAGCAGTTCTTC. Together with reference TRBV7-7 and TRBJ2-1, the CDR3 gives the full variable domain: GAGVSQSPRYKVTKRGQDVTLRCDPISSHATLYWYQQALGQGPEFLTYFNYEAQPDKSGLPSDRFSAERPEGSISTLTIQRTEQRDSAMYRCASSLTTAQGDEQFFGPGTRLTVL.

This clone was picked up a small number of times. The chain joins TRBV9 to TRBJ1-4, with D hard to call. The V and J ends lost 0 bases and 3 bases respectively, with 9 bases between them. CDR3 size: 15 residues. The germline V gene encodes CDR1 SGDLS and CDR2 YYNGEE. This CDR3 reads CASSVAGASNEKLFF. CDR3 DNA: TGTGCCAGCAGCGTAGCTGGAGCTTCTAATGAAAAACTGTTTTTT.

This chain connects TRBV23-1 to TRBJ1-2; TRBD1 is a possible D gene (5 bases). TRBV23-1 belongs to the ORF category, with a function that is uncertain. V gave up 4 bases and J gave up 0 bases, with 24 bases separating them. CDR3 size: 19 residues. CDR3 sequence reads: CASSRFDKRVGGSNYGYTF. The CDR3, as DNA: TGCGCCAGCAGTCGGTTCGACAAGCGGGTGGGGGGATCTAACTATGGCTACACCTTC.

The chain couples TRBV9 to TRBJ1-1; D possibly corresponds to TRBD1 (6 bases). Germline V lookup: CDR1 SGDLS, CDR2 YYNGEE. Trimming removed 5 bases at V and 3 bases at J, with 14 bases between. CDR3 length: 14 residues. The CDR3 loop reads CASSHTGRDTEAFF. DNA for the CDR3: TGTGCCAGCAGTCATACAGGGAGGGACACTGAAGCTTTCTTT.

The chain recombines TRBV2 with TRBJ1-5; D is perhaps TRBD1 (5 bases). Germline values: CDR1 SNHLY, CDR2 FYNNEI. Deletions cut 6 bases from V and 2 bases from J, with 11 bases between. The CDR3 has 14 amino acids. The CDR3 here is CASRQVVGNQPQHF. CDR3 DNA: TGTGCCAGCAGACAGGTGGTGGGCAATCAGCCCCAGCATTTT.

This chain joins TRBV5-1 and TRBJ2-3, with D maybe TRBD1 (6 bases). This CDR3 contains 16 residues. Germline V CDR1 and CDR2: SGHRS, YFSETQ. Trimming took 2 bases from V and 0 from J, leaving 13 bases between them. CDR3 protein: CASSFRTASSTDTQYF. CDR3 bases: TGCGCCAGCAGCTTTAGGACAGCTTCTAGCACAGATACGCAGTATTTT.

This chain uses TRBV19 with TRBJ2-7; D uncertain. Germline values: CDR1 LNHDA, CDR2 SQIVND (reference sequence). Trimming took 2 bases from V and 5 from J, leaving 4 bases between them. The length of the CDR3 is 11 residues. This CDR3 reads CASSIYDEQYF. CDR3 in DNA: TGTGCCAGTAGTATATATGACGAGCAGTACTTC.

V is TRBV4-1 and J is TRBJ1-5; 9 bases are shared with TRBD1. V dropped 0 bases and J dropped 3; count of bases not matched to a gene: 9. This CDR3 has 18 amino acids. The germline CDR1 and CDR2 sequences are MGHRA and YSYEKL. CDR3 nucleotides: TGCGCCAGCAGCCAAGATTGGAGGACAGGGGCTATCAATCAGCCCCAGCATTTT. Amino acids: CASSQDWRTGAINQPQHF.

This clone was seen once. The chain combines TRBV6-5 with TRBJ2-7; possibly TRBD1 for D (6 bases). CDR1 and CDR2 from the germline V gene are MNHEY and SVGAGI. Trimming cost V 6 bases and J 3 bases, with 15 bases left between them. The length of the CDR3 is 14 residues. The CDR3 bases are TGTGCCAGCAGCCCCGCCAGGGGTAACTACGAGCAGTACTTC. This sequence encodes CASSPARGNYEQYF.

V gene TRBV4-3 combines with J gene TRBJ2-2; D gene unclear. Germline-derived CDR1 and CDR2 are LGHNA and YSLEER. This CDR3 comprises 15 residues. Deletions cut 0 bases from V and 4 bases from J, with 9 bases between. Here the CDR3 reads CASSQDTARTGELFF. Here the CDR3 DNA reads TGCGCCAGCAGCCAAGATACTGCCCGCACCGGGGAGCTGTTTTTT.

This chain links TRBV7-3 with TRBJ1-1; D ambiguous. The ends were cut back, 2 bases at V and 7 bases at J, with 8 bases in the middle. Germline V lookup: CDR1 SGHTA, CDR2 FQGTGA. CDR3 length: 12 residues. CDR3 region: CASSLYPGEAFF. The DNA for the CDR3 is TGTGCCAGCAGCTTATATCCGGGTGAAGCTTTCTTT.

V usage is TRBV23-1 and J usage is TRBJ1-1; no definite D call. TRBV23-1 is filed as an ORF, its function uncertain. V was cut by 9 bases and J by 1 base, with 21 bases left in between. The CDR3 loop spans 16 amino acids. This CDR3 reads CARQAWGRDTNTEAFF. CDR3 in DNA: TGCGCCAGGCAAGCTTGGGGTCGGGATACGAACACTGAAGCTTTCTTT.

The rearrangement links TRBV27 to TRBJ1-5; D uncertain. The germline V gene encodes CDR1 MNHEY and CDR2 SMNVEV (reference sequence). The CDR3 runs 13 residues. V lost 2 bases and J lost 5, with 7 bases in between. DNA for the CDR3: TGTGCCAGCAGTTTAAGTCGCGATCAGCCCCAGCATTTT. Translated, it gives CASSLSRDQPQHF.

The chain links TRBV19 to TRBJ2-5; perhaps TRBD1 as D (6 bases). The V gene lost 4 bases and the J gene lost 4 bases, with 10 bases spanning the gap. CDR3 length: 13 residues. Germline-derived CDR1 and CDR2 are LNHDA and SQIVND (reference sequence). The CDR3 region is CASSTGDRETQYF. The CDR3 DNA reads TGTGCCAGTAGTACAGGGGATAGAGAGACCCAGTACTTC.

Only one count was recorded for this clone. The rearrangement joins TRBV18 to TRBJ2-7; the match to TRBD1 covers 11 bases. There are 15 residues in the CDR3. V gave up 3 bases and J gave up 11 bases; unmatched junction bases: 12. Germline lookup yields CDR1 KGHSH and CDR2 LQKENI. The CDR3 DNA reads TGTGCCAGCTCACCGGCGGGACAGGGGGATGAAGGGAAGTACTTC. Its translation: CASSPAGQGDEGKYF.

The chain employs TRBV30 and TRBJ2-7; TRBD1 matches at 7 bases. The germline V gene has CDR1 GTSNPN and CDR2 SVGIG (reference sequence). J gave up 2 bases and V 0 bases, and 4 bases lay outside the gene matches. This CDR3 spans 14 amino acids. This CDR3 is CAWSVSQGAYEQYF. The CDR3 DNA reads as TGTGCCTGGAGTGTTAGTCAGGGGGCCTACGAGCAGTACTTC.

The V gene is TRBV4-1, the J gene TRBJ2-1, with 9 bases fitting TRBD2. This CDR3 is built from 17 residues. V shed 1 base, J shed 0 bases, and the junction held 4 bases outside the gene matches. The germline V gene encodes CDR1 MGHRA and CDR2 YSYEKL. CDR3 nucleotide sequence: TGCGCCAGCAGCCAAGGCGGGAGGGCCTTCTCCTACAATGAGCAGTTCTTC. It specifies CASSQGGRAFSYNEQFF.

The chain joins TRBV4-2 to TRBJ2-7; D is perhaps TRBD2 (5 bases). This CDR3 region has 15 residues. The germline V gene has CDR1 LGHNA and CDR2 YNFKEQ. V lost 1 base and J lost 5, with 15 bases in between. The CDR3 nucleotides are TGTGCCAGCAGCCAAGGGATTAGCGATGGGGACGAGCAGTACTTC. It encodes CASSQGISDGDEQYF.

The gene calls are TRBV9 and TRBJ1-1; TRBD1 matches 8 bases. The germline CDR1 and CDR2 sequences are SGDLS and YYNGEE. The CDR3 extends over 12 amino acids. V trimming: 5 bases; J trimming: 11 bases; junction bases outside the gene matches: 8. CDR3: CASRDTGGRAFF. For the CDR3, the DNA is TGTGCCAGCAGAGATACAGGGGGTCGGGCTTTCTTT.

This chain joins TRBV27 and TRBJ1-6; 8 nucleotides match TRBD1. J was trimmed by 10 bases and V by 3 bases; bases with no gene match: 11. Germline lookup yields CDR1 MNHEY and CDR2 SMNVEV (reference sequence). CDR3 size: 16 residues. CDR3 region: CASSFDTGGGRSPLHF. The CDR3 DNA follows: TGTGCCAGCAGTTTCGATACAGGGGGAGGTAGGTCACCCCTCCACTTT.

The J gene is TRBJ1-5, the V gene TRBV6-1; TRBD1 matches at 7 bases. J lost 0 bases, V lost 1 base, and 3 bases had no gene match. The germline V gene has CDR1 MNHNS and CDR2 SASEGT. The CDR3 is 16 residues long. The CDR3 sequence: CASSEGDSYSNQPQHF. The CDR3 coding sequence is TGTGCCAGCAGTGAAGGGGACAGCTATAGCAATCAGCCCCAGCATTTT.